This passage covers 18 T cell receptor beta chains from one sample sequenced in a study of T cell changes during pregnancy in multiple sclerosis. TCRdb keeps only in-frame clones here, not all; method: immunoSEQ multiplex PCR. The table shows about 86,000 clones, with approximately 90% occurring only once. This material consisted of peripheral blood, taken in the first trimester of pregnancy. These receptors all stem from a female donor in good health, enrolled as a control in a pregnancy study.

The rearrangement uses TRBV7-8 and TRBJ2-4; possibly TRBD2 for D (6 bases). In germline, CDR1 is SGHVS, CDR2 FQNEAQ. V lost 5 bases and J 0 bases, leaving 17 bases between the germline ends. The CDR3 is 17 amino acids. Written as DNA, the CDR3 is TGTGCCAGCAGCCTACGTTTTGGGGGACTAGCCAAAAACATTCAGTACTTC. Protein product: CASSLRFGGLAKNIQYF.

The CDR3 loop reads CAWQFQGNTEAFF. CDR3 coding DNA: TGTGCCTGGCAGTTTCAGGGGAACACTGAAGCTTTCTTT. The chain links TRBV30 to TRBJ1-1, with TRBD1 as a possible D gene (5 bases). V shed 5 bases and J shed 1 base, with 11 bases lying between them. Per germline, CDR1 GTSNPN and CDR2 SVGIG (reference sequence). CDR3 size: 13 residues.

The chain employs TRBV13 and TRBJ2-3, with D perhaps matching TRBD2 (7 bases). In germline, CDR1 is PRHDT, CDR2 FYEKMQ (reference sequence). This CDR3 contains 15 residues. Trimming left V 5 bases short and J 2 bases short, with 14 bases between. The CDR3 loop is CASSRLGGPTDTQYF. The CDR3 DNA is TGTGCCAGCAGCCGGTTGGGGGGGCCCACAGATACGCAGTATTTT.

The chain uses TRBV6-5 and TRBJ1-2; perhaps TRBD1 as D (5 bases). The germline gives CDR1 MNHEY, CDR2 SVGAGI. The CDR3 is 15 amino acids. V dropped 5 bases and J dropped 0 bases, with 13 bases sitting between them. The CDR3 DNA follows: TGTGCCAGCAGTCGGACACTGGAAGCTAACTATGGCTACACCTTC. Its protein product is CASSRTLEANYGYTF.

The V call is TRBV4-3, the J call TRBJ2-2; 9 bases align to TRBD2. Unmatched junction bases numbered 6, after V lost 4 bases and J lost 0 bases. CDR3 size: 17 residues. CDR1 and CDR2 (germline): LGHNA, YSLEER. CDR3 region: CASSLELAGANTGELFF. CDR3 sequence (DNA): TGCGCCAGCAGCCTCGAATTAGCGGGAGCGAACACCGGGGAGCTGTTTTTT.

The CDR3 region is CASNLDRGGGYTF. Written as DNA, the CDR3 is TGTGCCAGCAACCTGGACAGGGGAGGTGGCTACACCTTC. The chain joins TRBV2 to TRBJ1-2, with TRBD1 matching 9 bases. The CDR3 is 13 amino acids. Trimming took 7 bases from V and 7 from J; bases not matched to a gene: 7. From germline, CDR1 is SNHLY and CDR2 FYNNEI.

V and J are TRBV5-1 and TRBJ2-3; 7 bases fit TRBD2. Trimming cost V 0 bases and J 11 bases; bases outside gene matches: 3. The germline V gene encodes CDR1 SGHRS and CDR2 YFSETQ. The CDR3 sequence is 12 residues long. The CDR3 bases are TGCGCCAGCAGCTTGGACGGGGGGTGGCAGTATTTT. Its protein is CASSLDGGWQYF.

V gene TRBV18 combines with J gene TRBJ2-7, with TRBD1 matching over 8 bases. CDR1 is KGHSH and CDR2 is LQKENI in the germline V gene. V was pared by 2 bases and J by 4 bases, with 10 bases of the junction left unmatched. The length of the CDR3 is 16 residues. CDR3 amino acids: CASSPKQAGGIYEQYF. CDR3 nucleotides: TGTGCCAGCTCACCAAAGCAGGCAGGGGGCATTTACGAGCAGTACTTC.

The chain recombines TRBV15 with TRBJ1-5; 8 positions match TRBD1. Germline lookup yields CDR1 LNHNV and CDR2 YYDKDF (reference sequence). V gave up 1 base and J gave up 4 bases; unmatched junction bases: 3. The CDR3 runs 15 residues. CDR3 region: CATSRGTGWNQPQHF. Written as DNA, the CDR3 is TGTGCCACCAGCAGAGGGACAGGGTGGAATCAGCCCCAGCATTTT.

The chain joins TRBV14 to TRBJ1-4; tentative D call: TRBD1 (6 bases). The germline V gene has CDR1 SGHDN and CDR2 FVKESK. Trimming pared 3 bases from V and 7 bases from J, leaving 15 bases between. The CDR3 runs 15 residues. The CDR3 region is CASSQRPGQSEKLFF. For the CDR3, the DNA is TGTGCCAGCAGCCAGAGACCGGGACAATCTGAAAAACTGTTTTTT.

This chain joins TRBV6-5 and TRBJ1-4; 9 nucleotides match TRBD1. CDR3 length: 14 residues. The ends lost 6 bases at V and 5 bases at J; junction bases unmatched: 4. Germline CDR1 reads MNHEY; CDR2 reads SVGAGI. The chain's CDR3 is CASRSGTGNEKLFF. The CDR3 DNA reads TGTGCCAGCAGGTCCGGGACAGGGAATGAAAAACTGTTTTTT.

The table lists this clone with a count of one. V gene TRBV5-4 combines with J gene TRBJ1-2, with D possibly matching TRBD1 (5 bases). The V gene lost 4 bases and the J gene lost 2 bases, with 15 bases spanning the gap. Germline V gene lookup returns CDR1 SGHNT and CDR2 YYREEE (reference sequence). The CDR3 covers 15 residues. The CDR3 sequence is CASSLFSGGNYGYTF. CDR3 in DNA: TGTGCCAGCAGCCTTTTTTCGGGGGGAAACTATGGCTACACCTTC.

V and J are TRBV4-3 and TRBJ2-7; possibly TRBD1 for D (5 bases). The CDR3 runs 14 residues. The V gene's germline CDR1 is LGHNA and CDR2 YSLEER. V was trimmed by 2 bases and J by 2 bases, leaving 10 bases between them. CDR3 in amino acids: CASSQTQGAYEQYF. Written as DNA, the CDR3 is TGCGCCAGCAGCCAAACGCAGGGCGCCTACGAGCAGTACTTC.

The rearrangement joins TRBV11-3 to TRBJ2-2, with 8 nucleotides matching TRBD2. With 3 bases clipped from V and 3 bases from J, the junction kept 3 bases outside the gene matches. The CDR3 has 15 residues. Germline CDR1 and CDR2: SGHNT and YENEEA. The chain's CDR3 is CASSFGGADTGELFF. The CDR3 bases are TGTGCCAGCAGCTTCGGGGGGGCCGACACCGGGGAGCTGTTTTTT.

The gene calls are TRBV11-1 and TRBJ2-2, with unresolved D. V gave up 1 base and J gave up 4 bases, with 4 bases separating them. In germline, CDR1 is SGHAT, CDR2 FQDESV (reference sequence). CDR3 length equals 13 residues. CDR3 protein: CASSLGLTGELFF. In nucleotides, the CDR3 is TGTGCCAGCAGCTTAGGTCTCACCGGGGAGCTGTTTTTT. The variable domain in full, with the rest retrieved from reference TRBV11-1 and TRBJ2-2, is EAEVAQSPRYKITEKSQAVAFWCDPISGHATLYWYRQILGQGPELLVQFQDESVVDDSQLPKDRFSAERLKGVDSTLKIQPAELGDSAMYLCASSLGLTGELFFGEGSRLTVL.

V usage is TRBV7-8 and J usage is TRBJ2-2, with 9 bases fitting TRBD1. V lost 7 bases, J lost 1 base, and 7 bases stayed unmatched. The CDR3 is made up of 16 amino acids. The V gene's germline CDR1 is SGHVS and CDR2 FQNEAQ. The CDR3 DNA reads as TGTGCCAGCATTCCGCCGGGACAGGGGAACACCGGGGAGCTGTTTTTT. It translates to CASIPPGQGNTGELFF. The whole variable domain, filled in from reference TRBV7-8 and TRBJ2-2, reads GAGVSQSPRYKVAKRGQDVALRCDPISGHVSLFWYQQALGQGPEFLTYFQNEAQLDKSGLPSDRFFAERPEGSVSTLKIQRTQQEDSAVYLCASIPPGQGNTGELFFGEGSRLTVL.

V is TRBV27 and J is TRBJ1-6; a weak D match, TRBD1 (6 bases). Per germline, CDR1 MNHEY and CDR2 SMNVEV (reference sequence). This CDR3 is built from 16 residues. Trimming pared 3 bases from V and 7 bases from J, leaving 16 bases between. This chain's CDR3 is CASSFRVGGRNSPLHF. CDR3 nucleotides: TGTGCCAGCAGTTTCCGGGTGGGGGGGCGAAATTCACCCCTCCACTTT.

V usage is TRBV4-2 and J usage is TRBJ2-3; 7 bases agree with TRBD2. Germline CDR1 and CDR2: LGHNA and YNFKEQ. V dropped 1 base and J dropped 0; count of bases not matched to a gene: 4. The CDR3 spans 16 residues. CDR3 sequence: CASSQGPAGSTDTQYF. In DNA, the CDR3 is TGTGCCAGCAGCCAAGGTCCAGCGGGGAGCACAGATACGCAGTATTTT.